The TCR beta chain described here comes from a study of T cells in Graves' hyperthyroidism and ophthalmopathy (dated by TCRdb to between 2019 and 2020). Looking at the study overall: Peripheral blood was collected at initial diagnosis, before any treatment. After sampling, hyperthyroidism patients received methimazole starting at 30 mg daily, and ophthalmopathy patients received high-dose intravenous methylprednisolone. The paper describes TCR Vbeta CDR3 sequencing of about 140 peripheral blood samples, made up of roughly 40 ophthalmopathy patients, 70 to 75 hyperthyroidism patients and 17 progressor patients. Whether ophthalmopathy could be predicted prospectively was tested in an independent validation cohort made up of 18 to 20 hyperthyroidism patients plus 17 patients who later progressed to ophthalmopathy. The 75 to 100 discovery patients were divided at random into training and test sets in a 7:3 ratio. To identify TCR V-J signatures that set the groups apart, the researchers used a discovery cohort of more than 95 patients, made up of 43 with Graves' ophthalmopathy and some 55 with stable Graves' hyperthyroidism. The study also compared thyroid tissue and blood T-cell repertoires from roughly 6 Graves' hyperthyroidism patients. Findings and caveats that apply to the study as a whole: In validation, the model predicted progression to ophthalmopathy a median of approximately 6.3 months before onset, with over 55% sensitivity and about 72% specificity. In cross-validation, a model built on a 13 V-J signature told ophthalmopathy apart from stable hyperthyroidism with approximately 90% sensitivity and around 84% specificity, and in testing the same model reached 80%/75%. Most expanded thyroid clonotypes (frequency above 0.001) were also detected in blood, a finding suggesting that blood repertoires may reflect thyroid immune responses. No statistical method was used to set the sample size in advance, and investigators knew the group allocation.

The germline V gene sets CDR1 to KGHSH and CDR2 to LQKENI. From its cysteine to its phenylalanine, the CDR3 spans 13 amino acids. Only CDR3 DNA remains: 39 bases, in frame from the first base. V loses 4 bases, J loses 10 bases, and the germline ends lie 11 bases apart. Turning to this clonotype: What antigen it recognizes has not been identified. No quality values exist for individual bases; no much larger clone is one base distant.

Stable Graves' hyperthyroidism was defined as no progression to ophthalmopathy during 18 months of follow-up. The hyperthyroidism patients were between 18 and 65 years old and newly diagnosed, with a disease duration of less than 2 months. Any patient with an uncontrolled infection, another autoimmune disease, pregnancy or lactation was excluded. Clinical symptoms, serum thyroxine and TRAb, thyroid ultrasound, and orbital computed tomography formed the basis for the diagnoses. PBMCs were isolated from 7.5 to 10 ml of fresh peripheral blood by Ficoll-Paque density gradient centrifugation. Total RNA was extracted using Trizol reagent, and RNA quality was assessed on an Agilent 2100 Bioanalyzer. Amplification of TCR beta CDR3 regions was carried out from RNA transcripts. A first-round RT-PCR of the TCR CDR3 used the HTBI primer set with the Qiagen OneStep RT-PCR kit. Libraries were constructed in a second round of multiplex PCR, after which size selection and purification were performed. Libraries were sequenced paired-end with 100 bp reads on an Illumina HiSeq2000. The authors processed their data as follows. SOAPnuke was used to process the raw data, with reads discarded if the reads contained adapters or uncalled bases, had a mean Phred below 15, or lacked an exact constant-primer or identifier match. COPE v1.2.5 was used to merge the high-quality paired reads, and each unique nucleotide sequence was defined as a clonotype. MiTCR v1.1 was used to align clonotypes to the IMGT TRBV, TRBD and TRBJ reference segments. The analysis included only V-J combinations with a frequency above 0.0001, which together covered 99% to 99.2% of the repertoires. A TCS score was defined as the ratio of F50 (clonal expansion) to E x V (chaos), with BLOSUM62-based TCRdist applied between CDR3 peptides within each V-J. Welch's t-statistics and random forest reduced 500 to 550 V-J features to about 12, which were used in a naive Bayes classifier (R e1071). TCRdb ran its own pipeline on the public reads, namely fastp trimming at Q25 and MiXCR clone calling, and kept in-frame beta chains. One record per CDR3 amino acid sequence lists the most common genes and DNA. The V and J calls, along with clone size, are taken from TCRdb and not from the paper's own processing. This sample comprises about 700,000 distinct CDR3 sequences, 14% of them detected only once. The top ten clonotypes cover about 9.4% of the sample.

The receptor was isolated from a woman between 18 and 29 years old with Graves' hyperthyroidism. The sample consisted of blood. The chain employs TRBV18 and TRBJ1-6; the D gene lacks a confident call. The encoded CDR3 is CASSRQVGSPLHF. DNA sequence: TGTGCCAGCTCACGCCAGGTCGGATCACCCCTCCACTTT.